Shown below are 31 T cell receptor beta chains from a single sample sequenced in a study of T cell repertoires in cytomegalovirus infection (dated by TCRdb to 2018 to 2020). Data came from an Illumina HiSeq 1500. The raw public data were reprocessed by TCRdb itself: fastp quality trimming at Q25, MiXCR clonotype calling, in-frame beta chains only. Every entry covers one CDR3 protein and lists the most common genes and DNA from its rows. The sample yields approximately 400,000 distinct CDR3 sequences; roughly 31% were counted once. Roughly 13% of the sample rests with the top ten. Sequenced material: PBMCs. These TCRs come from a human donor in good health (CMV status not recorded). Some clones in this sample may be carry-over from other donors' samples.

This clonotype has only one observation. The chain has TRBV6-6 and TRBJ1-1; D is uncertain. V lost 5 bases and J 0 bases, leaving 22 bases between the germline ends. The CDR3 runs to 18 residues. The germline V gene encodes CDR1 MNHNY and CDR2 SVGAGI (reference sequence). In DNA form, the CDR3 reads TGTGCCAGCAGTCAAAGAACCGGACTCTCCCCTCTGAACACTGAAGCTTTCTTT. As protein: CASSQRTGLSPLNTEAFF.

The chain carries TRBV5-4 and TRBJ1-2, with D possibly matching TRBD1 (5 bases). Germline V gene lookup returns CDR1 SGHNT and CDR2 YYREEE (reference sequence). Trimming removed 4 bases from V and 0 bases from J, with 13 bases in between. The CDR3 loop spans 15 amino acids. The CDR3 nucleotides read TGTGCCAGCAGCCCCCAGTGGGGCTCTAACTATGGCTACACCTTC. This gives the protein CASSPQWGSNYGYTF.

This clonotype has a handful of counts. The chain employs TRBV6-2 or TRBV6-3 and TRBJ2-7; 9 bases are a match to TRBD2. The ends lost 7 bases at V and 2 bases at J; junction bases unmatched: 9. The germline V gene has CDR1 MNHEY and CDR2 SVGEGT. This CDR3 spans 15 amino acids. DNA of the CDR3: TGTGCCAGCACCTTTAGCGGGGGCTCTACCTACGAGCAGTACTTC. It yields the protein CASTFSGGSTYEQYF.

The V call is TRBV20-1, the J call TRBJ1-1; the match to TRBD1 covers 7 bases. Germline CDR1 and CDR2: DFQATT and SNEGSKA (reference sequence). There are 12 residues in the CDR3. The CDR3 loop reads CSSTGLNTEAFF. In DNA, the CDR3 is TGCAGCTCGACAGGGCTGAACACTGAAGCTTTCTTT.

The V and J genes are TRBV4-3 and TRBJ2-2; 11 bases match TRBD2. CDR1 LGHNA and CDR2 YSLEER come from the germline V gene. The CDR3 extends over 17 amino acids. The junction had 6 bases not matched to a gene; V was cut back by 1 base and J by 5 bases. The CDR3 bases are TGCGCCAGCAGCCAAGCTAGCGGGGGGCTGGGTACCGGGGAGCTGTTTTTT. Translated, it gives CASSQASGGLGTGELFF.

This clonotype has a count of ten or more. V usage is TRBV7-9 and J usage is TRBJ2-2, with 10 bases lining up with TRBD1. The CDR3 is 15 amino acids. Trimming removed 6 bases from V and 6 bases from J; junction bases left unmatched: 7. Germline loops: CDR1 SEHNR, CDR2 FQNEAQ (reference sequence). CDR3 in DNA: TGTGCCAGCAGTCCGGGACAGGGGAAGGCCGGGGAGCTGTTTTTT. Protein product: CASSPGQGKAGELFF.

The V gene is TRBV9, the J gene TRBJ2-3; possible D gene TRBD2, 6 bases. The V gene's germline CDR1 is SGDLS and CDR2 YYNGEE. This CDR3 contains 16 residues. The V gene lost 0 bases and the J gene lost 2 bases, with 13 bases spanning the gap. For the CDR3, the DNA is TGTGCCAGCAGCGTAGGGCACTTAGCGGACACAGATACGCAGTATTTT. It encodes CASSVGHLADTDTQYF.

The chain has TRBV4-3 and TRBJ1-4; 10 nucleotides agree with TRBD1. Germline V gene sequence: CDR1 LGHNA, CDR2 YSLEER. The CDR3 is 16 residues long. J gave up 7 bases and V 0 bases, and 5 bases lay outside the gene matches. CDR3: CASSQEYGTGAEKLFF. The DNA of the CDR3 is TGCGCCAGCAGCCAAGAATACGGGACAGGGGCTGAAAAACTGTTTTTT.

This clonotype has more than one count but fewer than ten. The chain is built from TRBV7-9 and TRBJ1-1, with D maybe TRBD1 (5 bases). Germline V gene lookup returns CDR1 SEHNR and CDR2 FQNEAQ (reference sequence). The CDR3 sequence is 15 residues long. V was shortened by 5 bases and J by 0 bases, with 13 bases between the two germline ends. The CDR3 protein is CASSPSQGVNTEAFF. DNA for the CDR3: TGTGCCAGCAGCCCCTCGCAGGGCGTGAACACTGAAGCTTTCTTT.

This clonotype has more than one count but fewer than ten. The V and J genes are TRBV24-1 and TRBJ2-7, with a weak D call TRBD1 (5 bases). The V end lost 2 bases, the J end lost 2 bases, and 12 bases lay between the germline ends. There are 15 residues in the CDR3. The germline V gene has CDR1 KGHDR and CDR2 SFDVKD. The CDR3 DNA reads as TGTGCCACCAGTGATTCTGCAGGGCTTACCTACGAGCAGTACTTC. It translates to CATSDSAGLTYEQYF.

The chain carries TRBV7-9 and TRBJ1-1; 8 nucleotides agree with TRBD1. CDR3 size: 15 residues. Per the germline V gene, CDR1 is SEHNR and CDR2 is FQNEAQ (reference sequence). The trim removed 0 bases at V and 7 bases at J, leaving 7 bases unmatched. This CDR3 is CASSLASGGAGEAFF. The CDR3 DNA follows: TGTGCCAGCAGCTTAGCCTCAGGGGGCGCGGGTGAAGCTTTCTTT.

The V call is TRBV12-3 or TRBV12-4, the J call TRBJ1-5, with D hard to call. Trimming stripped 3 bases from V and 11 bases from J, with 14 bases between. The CDR3 is 13 residues long. In DNA form, the CDR3 reads TGTGCCAGCAGTTTGCTCCCCCACCTAACCCAGCATTTT. The encoded protein is CASSLLPHLTQHF.

With respect to this clonotype: The junction differs from germline at one of its ends, possibly a read error. The gene calls are TRBV19 and TRBJ1-5; D is unresolved. CDR1 and CDR2 from the germline V gene are LNHDA and SQIVND (reference sequence). CDR3 length: 15 amino acids. The chain's CDR3 is CAISTPPVGNQPQHF. For the CDR3, the DNA is TGTGCCATTAGTACTCCTCCGGTGGGCAATCAGCCCCAGCATTTT. The full variable domain, in which reference TRBV19 and TRBJ1-5 provide the parts outside the CDR3, is DGGITQSPKYLFRKEGQNVTLSCEQNLNHDAMYWYRQDPGQGLRLIYYSQIVNDFQKGDIAEGYSVSREKKESFPLTVTSAQKNPTAFYLCAISTPPVGNQPQHFGDGTRLSIL.

This clonotype has at least ten counts. The CDR3 DNA is TGTGCCAGCTCAGCCGAGACCGGGACAGGGACCTCTGGGGCCAACGTCCTGACTTTC. Its protein product is CASSAETGTGTSGANVLTF. V gene TRBV18 combines with J gene TRBJ2-6, with 9 nucleotides matching TRBD1. Per germline, CDR1 KGHSH and CDR2 LQKENI. The CDR3 is 19 residues long. J gave up 0 bases and V 5 bases, and 11 bases lay outside the gene matches.

The CDR3 region is CSAEGQDKETQYF. The CDR3 bases are TGCAGCGCGGAGGGACAGGATAAAGAGACCCAGTACTTC. V and J are TRBV29-1 and TRBJ2-5; 8 bases map to TRBD1. The CDR3 has 13 amino acids. With V trimmed by 7 bases and J by 3 bases, 7 bases remained unmatched. The germline gives CDR1 SQVTM, CDR2 ANQGSEA. The complete variable domain, with remaining parts taken from reference TRBV29-1 and TRBJ2-5, reads SAVISQKPSRDICQRGTSLTIQCQVDSQVTMMFWYRQQPGQSLTLIATANQGSEATYESGFVIDKFPISRPNLTFSTLTVSNMSPEDSSIYLCSAEGQDKETQYFGPGTRLLVL.

In its sample, this clonotype was seen many times. This rearrangement joins TRBV7-2 to TRBJ2-1; tentatively, D is TRBD1 or TRBD2 (6 bases each). Germline V lookup: CDR1 SGHTA, CDR2 FQGNSA. CDR3 length: 16 amino acids. Trimming removed 5 bases at V and 0 bases at J, with 14 bases between. The CDR3 sequence: CASSSVGGHSYNEQFF. DNA of the CDR3: TGTGCCAGCAGCAGTGTCGGGGGACACTCCTACAATGAGCAGTTCTTC.

This clonotype was detected a few times. This chain connects TRBV24-1 to TRBJ1-2, with no clear D. Germline CDR1 is KGHDR and CDR2 is SFDVKD. The CDR3 contains 13 residues. The ends were cut back, 5 bases at V and 3 bases at J, with 9 bases in the middle. CDR3 bases: TGTGCCACCAGTGGACGACTAGACTATGGCTACACCTTC. It yields the protein CATSGRLDYGYTF.

The chain carries TRBV30 and TRBJ1-1; D not certain. CDR3 length: 14 residues. Deletions cut 0 bases from V and 4 bases from J, with 12 bases between. CDR1 is GTSNPN and CDR2 is SVGIG in the germline V gene (reference sequence). The CDR3 here is CAWSVLGRGTEAFF. In nucleotides, the CDR3 is TGTGCCTGGAGTGTACTGGGTCGGGGCACTGAAGCTTTCTTT. Looking up the rest from reference TRBV30 and TRBJ1-1 gives the full variable domain: SQTIHQWPATLVQPVGSPLSLECTVEGTSNPNLYWYRQAAGRGLQLLFYSVGIGQISSEVPQNLSASRPQDRQFILSSKKLLLSDSGFYLCAWSVLGRGTEAFFGQGTRLTVV.

With regard to this clonotype: A read error may explain this, as a much larger clone is one base away. V is TRBV6-6 and J is TRBJ2-5; the match to TRBD2 covers 8 bases. The CDR3 covers 18 residues. The J segment lost 5 bases and the V segment lost 0 bases, leaving 14 bases of the junction unmatched. The germline gives CDR1 MNHNY, CDR2 SVGAGI (reference sequence). CDR3 DNA: TGTGCCAGCAGTTACTCCAGGGGTAGCGGGGTGCCACGGGAGACCCAGTACTTC. Translating gives CASSYSRGSGVPRETQYF.

This clonotype has a count of ten or more. CDR3 loop: CASSLVDWTVQETQYF. Written as DNA, the CDR3 is TGTGCCAGCAGCTTAGTAGACTGGACAGTCCAAGAGACCCAGTACTTC. The chain links TRBV7-9 to TRBJ2-5, with a weak D call TRBD1 (6 bases). V was clipped by 1 base and J by 1 base, with 13 bases between them. Germline CDR1 and CDR2: SEHNR and FQNEAQ (reference sequence). The CDR3 runs to 16 residues.

The chain employs TRBV4-1 and TRBJ1-2; D may be TRBD1 (6 bases). There are 15 residues in the CDR3. Germline-derived CDR1 and CDR2 are MGHRA and YSYEKL. Trimming left V 4 bases short and J 2 bases short, with 14 bases between. The CDR3 DNA follows: TGCGCCAGCAGCCCGCTACCCGGACAGAACTATGGCTACACCTTC. Translating gives CASSPLPGQNYGYTF.

As regards this clonotype: Because the CDR3's place on the DNA is in doubt, the DNA is left out and the CDR3 is given as listed by TCRdb. The chain recombines TRBV24-1 with TRBJ2-1; TRBD1, the table's D call, was not compared with the DNA. Germline loops: CDR1 KGHDR, CDR2 SFDVKD. The CDR3 has 16 residues if both end residues are counted. CDR3 sequence: CATSDSGQGANNEQFF.

CDR3 nucleotides: TGTGCCAGCAGCAAGGACAGGACGGGAGACACCGGGGAGCTGTTTTTT. It specifies CASSKDRTGDTGELFF. This chain links TRBV2 with TRBJ2-2; TRBD1 is a possible D gene (7 bases). From germline, CDR1 is SNHLY and CDR2 FYNNEI. The CDR3 sequence is 16 residues long. V lost 6 bases to trimming and J lost 3 bases, with 17 bases between them.

This chain connects TRBV20-1 to TRBJ2-1, with 9 bases identical to TRBD2. This CDR3 spans 18 amino acids. The V gene end was trimmed by 1 base and the J gene end by 4 bases; junction bases not matched to a gene: 14. Germline V gene data show CDR1 as DFQATT and CDR2 as SNEGSKA (reference sequence). The CDR3: CSARGSAGGYERYNEQFF. DNA of the CDR3: TGCAGTGCTAGAGGGTCAGCGGGGGGCTATGAACGGTACAATGAGCAGTTCTTC.

This clonotype has only a few counts. One end of the junction fails to match germline, which may point to a read error. V and J are TRBV11-2 and TRBJ1-4, with D perhaps TRBD1 (5 bases). CDR3 size: 21 residues. The germline V gene has CDR1 SGHAT and CDR2 FQNNGV. CDR3 sequence: CASSLEGVEGGSPGRFERLFF. The CDR3 DNA sequence: TGTGCCAGCAGCTTAGAGGGGGTAGAGGGTGGCTCACCCGGACGGTTTGAAAGACTGTTTTTT.

This rearrangement joins TRBV5-6 to TRBJ2-1; D not resolved. The germline V gene encodes CDR1 SGHDT and CDR2 YYEEEE. Trimming stripped 6 bases from V and 7 bases from J, with 14 bases between. The CDR3 has 13 amino acids. The CDR3 DNA follows: TGTGCCAGCACCCTTTGGGGTCCGAATGAGCAGTTCTTC. It codes for CASTLWGPNEQFF.

In this sample, this clonotype turned up many times. The chain combines TRBV6-1 with TRBJ1-6; 7 nucleotides match TRBD1. The J segment lost 8 bases and the V segment lost 0 bases, leaving 7 bases of the junction unmatched. The CDR3 covers 16 residues. CDR1 is MNHNS and CDR2 is SASEGT in the germline V gene. The CDR3 sequence is CASSEASGRGDSPLHF. The CDR3 bases are TGTGCCAGCAGTGAAGCGAGTGGCAGGGGGGATTCACCCCTCCACTTT.

On this clonotype itself: A much larger clone differs by one base, so this may be a read error. J is TRBJ2-7 and V is TRBV7-2, with D perhaps TRBD2 (5 bases). CDR1 is SGHTA, CDR2 FQGNSA, per germline. The germline V and J ends were trimmed by 8 bases and 2 bases, with 13 bases remaining between them. CDR3 length equals 13 residues. The DNA of the CDR3 is TGTGCCAGCCCGGAGGCAGAGACCTACGAGCAGTACTTC. This sequence encodes CASPEAETYEQYF.

This clonotype was seen a few times. The rearrangement uses TRBV2 and TRBJ2-1, with D perhaps TRBD1 (6 bases). The CDR3 sequence is 16 residues long. Germline lookup yields CDR1 SNHLY and CDR2 FYNNEI. The ends were cut back, 7 bases at V and 0 bases at J, with 16 bases in the middle. CDR3 DNA: TGTGCCAGCACCAGGACAGAGACCAGCTCCTACAATGAGCAGTTCTTC. Translating gives CASTRTETSSYNEQFF.

This clonotype was observed a few times. The V call is TRBV15, the J call TRBJ1-1; TRBD1 matches at 9 bases. CDR1 LNHNV and CDR2 YYDKDF come from the germline V gene (reference sequence). This CDR3 contains 15 residues. J was trimmed by 4 bases and V by 0 bases; bases with no gene match: 3. This CDR3 reads CATSRDLDRGTEAFF. CDR3 nucleotides: TGTGCCACCAGCAGAGATCTGGACAGGGGCACTGAAGCTTTCTTT.

The chain carries TRBV20-1 and TRBJ2-2; D gene ambiguous. V was cut by 6 bases and J by 4 bases, with 12 bases left in between. The CDR3 length is 13 residues. Germline V gene sequence: CDR1 DFQATT, CDR2 SNEGSKA (reference sequence). CDR3 sequence reads: CSASQVLTGELFF. The CDR3 DNA is TGCAGTGCCAGCCAGGTCCTCACCGGGGAGCTGTTTTTT.